These 28 T cell receptor beta chains came from one sample sequenced in a study of blood T cell repertoires in COVID-19. Clones were read by immunoSEQ multiplex PCR, and TCRdb kept only the in-frame ones, dropping some. The sample carries almost 350,000 clones, about nine tenths recorded once. The sequencing input was PBMCs or T cells enriched from blood (not recorded which). The source of these receptors is a woman aged 30 to 39 who had been exposed to COVID-19.

This rearrangement joins TRBV7-2 to TRBJ2-1; TRBD1 matches at 7 bases. Trimming cost V 7 bases and J 7 bases; bases outside gene matches: 13. This CDR3 region has 15 residues. Germline V gene sequence: CDR1 SGHTA, CDR2 FQGNSA. The CDR3 DNA sequence: TGTGCCAGCACCAATGAATCCAGGGGGTATAATGAGCAGTTCTTC. It encodes CASTNESRGYNEQFF.

The chain carries TRBV19 and TRBJ1-1; a possible D gene is TRBD1 (6 bases). CDR3 length: 15 amino acids. Germline loops: CDR1 LNHDA, CDR2 SQIVND (reference sequence). V lost 5 bases and J lost 0, with 13 bases in between. The CDR3 here is CASSGRGAVNTEAFF. DNA for the CDR3: TGTGCCAGTAGTGGCCGGGGGGCGGTGAACACTGAAGCTTTCTTT.

The V call is TRBV28, the J call TRBJ2-7; D possibly corresponds to TRBD1 (5 bases). The ends were cut back, 7 bases at V and 0 bases at J, with 13 bases in the middle. Germline V lookup: CDR1 MDHEN, CDR2 SYDVKM. The CDR3 length is 14 residues. Written as DNA, the CDR3 is TGTGCCAGCAATCCCAGGGTTACCTCCTACGAGCAGTACTTC. Residues: CASNPRVTSYEQYF. The full variable domain, in which reference TRBV28 and TRBJ2-7 provide the parts outside the CDR3, is DVKVTQSSRYLVKRTGEKVFLECVQDMDHENMFWYRQDPGLGLRLIYFSYDVKMKEKGDIPEGYSVSREKKERFSLILESASTNQTSMYLCASNPRVTSYEQYFGPGTRLTVT.

The chain joins TRBV27 to TRBJ2-7; D might be TRBD2 (5 bases). CDR3 length equals 13 residues. With 4 bases removed from V and 2 bases from J, the gap between germline ends came to 9 bases. Germline V gene lookup returns CDR1 MNHEY and CDR2 SMNVEV (reference sequence). The CDR3 sequence: CASSYAGTYEQYF. The CDR3 DNA reads TGTGCCAGCAGTTACGCCGGGACCTACGAGCAGTACTTC.

The chain joins TRBV7-2 to TRBJ2-7; possibly TRBD1 for D (6 bases). CDR3 length: 14 residues. With 1 base removed from V and 2 bases from J, the gap between germline ends came to 9 bases. Per the germline V gene, CDR1 is SGHTA and CDR2 is FQGNSA. The CDR3 loop reads CASSLGQATYEQYF. CDR3 in DNA: TGTGCCAGCAGCTTAGGACAGGCCACCTACGAGCAGTACTTC.

The rearrangement links TRBV24-1 to TRBJ2-5, with 7 bases fitting TRBD1. Per the germline V gene, CDR1 is KGHDR and CDR2 is SFDVKD. CDR3 length equals 15 residues. V lost 4 bases and J lost 5; bases outside the gene matches: 9. The CDR3 coding sequence is TGTGCCACCAGTGACCCGACAGGGTTCCGGGAGACCCAGTACTTC. It specifies CATSDPTGFRETQYF.

This clone turned up a few times. V gene TRBV6-5 combines with J gene TRBJ2-2, with a possible D match to TRBD1 (7 bases). The CDR3 consists of 15 residues. Germline V gives CDR1 MNHEY, CDR2 SVGAGI. V shed 4 bases and J shed 6 bases, with 15 bases lying between them. The CDR3 DNA reads as TGTGCCAGCAGTTCCCCGGACAGGAGGGCCGGGGAGCTGTTTTTT. It is translated as CASSSPDRRAGELFF.

The chain is built from TRBV10-3 and TRBJ2-5, with 7 bases aligning to TRBD2. V was clipped by 0 bases and J by 4 bases; unmatched bases: 11. The CDR3 covers 17 residues. Per germline, CDR1 ENHRY and CDR2 SYGVKD. In nucleotides, the CDR3 is TGTGCCATCAGTGAGTCCGACGGGGCGGGAGTTCGAGAGACCCAGTACTTC. Protein sequence: CAISESDGAGVRETQYF.

The chain is built from TRBV6-1 and TRBJ1-2, with 10 positions matching TRBD1. CDR3 length: 14 amino acids. V lost 1 base and J lost 8; bases outside the gene matches: 4. Germline loops: CDR1 MNHNS, CDR2 SASEGT. The CDR3 reads CASSEGQGANGYTF. The CDR3 DNA is TGTGCCAGCAGTGAAGGACAGGGGGCAAACGGCTACACCTTC.

The rearrangement joins TRBV7-9 to TRBJ1-4; 7 bases are shared with TRBD1. CDR3 length equals 19 residues. The junction had 20 bases not matched to a gene; V was cut back by 5 bases and J by 5 bases. The V gene's germline CDR1 is SEHNR and CDR2 FQNEAQ (reference sequence). The chain's CDR3 is CASSPPPRDSLSLNEKLFF. In nucleotides, the CDR3 is TGTGCCAGCAGCCCGCCCCCCCGGGACAGCCTCAGCCTCAATGAAAAACTGTTTTTT.

J is TRBJ2-1 and V is TRBV3-1 (or the pseudogene TRBV3-2); 7 bases are a match to TRBD1. Germline V CDR1 and CDR2: LGHDT, YNNKEL (reference sequence). V was clipped by 4 bases and J by 8 bases; unmatched bases: 14. The CDR3 contains 16 residues. The CDR3 nucleotides read TGTGCCAGCAGCCCGCTAATGGTAACAGGGGTCCATGAGCAGTTCTTC. Its translation: CASSPLMVTGVHEQFF.

This chain connects TRBV10-3 to TRBJ1-2; 7 bases map to TRBD1. This CDR3 contains 12 residues. Unmatched junction bases numbered 4, after V lost 8 bases and J lost 4 bases. Germline V CDR1 and CDR2: ENHRY, SYGVKD. For the CDR3, the DNA is TGTGCCATCCGACAGGGATTCTATGGCTACACCTTC. Protein product: CAIRQGFYGYTF.

The V gene is TRBV30, the J gene TRBJ1-5, with D perhaps TRBD1 (6 bases). Trimming pared 2 bases from V and 4 bases from J, leaving 15 bases between. CDR3 length: 15 amino acids. The V gene's germline CDR1 is GTSNPN and CDR2 SVGIG (reference sequence). CDR3 amino acids: CAWSSGRTVNQPQHF. The DNA for the CDR3 is TGTGCCTGGAGTTCTGGGCGGACAGTGAATCAGCCCCAGCATTTT.

The chain combines TRBV2 with TRBJ2-7; D is possibly TRBD2 (6 bases). The CDR3 spans 13 residues. Germline V lookup: CDR1 SNHLY, CDR2 FYNNEI. Trimming took 8 bases from V and 10 from J, leaving 21 bases between them. The CDR3 protein is CASGTPRRAPQYF. DNA of the CDR3: TGTGCCAGCGGAACCCCAAGGAGGGCCCCCCAGTACTTC.

Written as DNA, the CDR3 is TGTGCCAGCAGTGACGAGGGACAGGGGGTTTCGTATTCACCCCTCCACTTT. Amino acids: CASSDEGQGVSYSPLHF. The gene calls are TRBV25-1 and TRBJ1-6; TRBD1 matches at 11 bases. V was clipped by 3 bases and J by 8 bases; unmatched bases: 9. Per germline, CDR1 MGHDK and CDR2 SYGVNS. The CDR3 runs 17 residues. Looking up the rest from reference TRBV25-1 and TRBJ1-6 gives the full variable domain: EADIYQTPRYLVIGTGKKITLECSQTMGHDKMYWYQQDPGMELHLIHYSYGVNSTEKGDLSSESTVSRIRTEHFPLTLESARPSHTSQYLCASSDEGQGVSYSPLHFGNGTRLTVT.

This sequence joins TRBV19 and TRBJ2-2, with D possibly TRBD1 on 6 matching bases. This CDR3 region has 15 residues. V lost 10 bases and J lost 3, with 18 bases in between. CDR1 LNHDA and CDR2 SQIVND come from the germline V gene (reference sequence). The CDR3 protein is CATKRAGVDTGELFF. The CDR3 DNA reads TGTGCCACTAAAAGAGCAGGGGTCGACACCGGGGAGCTGTTTTTT.

The V gene is TRBV15, the J gene TRBJ2-7, with a possible D match to TRBD1 (5 bases). Germline CDR1 LNHNV, CDR2 YYDKDF (reference sequence). V lost 0 bases and J 3 bases, leaving 15 bases between the germline ends. The CDR3 has 16 residues. The CDR3: CATSRDLETAGYEQYF. The CDR3 nucleotides are TGTGCCACCAGCAGAGATCTAGAGACAGCAGGCTACGAGCAGTACTTC.

This chain uses TRBV5-6 with TRBJ1-1; D gene ambiguous. Per the germline V gene, CDR1 is SGHDT and CDR2 is YYEEEE. CDR3 length equals 14 residues. Trimming shortened V by 0 bases and J by 0 bases, and 6 bases separated the two germline ends. The CDR3 DNA sequence: TGTGCCAGCAGCTTGGACATAATGAACACTGAAGCTTTCTTT. Translated, it gives CASSLDIMNTEAFF.

The chain carries TRBV27 and TRBJ2-1, with D perhaps TRBD1 (6 bases). CDR3 size: 15 residues. V gave up 2 bases and J gave up 9 bases, with 17 bases separating them. CDR1 MNHEY and CDR2 SMNVEV come from the germline V gene (reference sequence). CDR3 coding DNA: TGTGCCAGCAGTTTAATCGGACAGCCCTCCGGTGAGCAGTTCTTC. It codes for CASSLIGQPSGEQFF.

The gene calls are TRBV24-1 and TRBJ2-5, with 10 bases aligning to TRBD2. The CDR3 spans 14 residues. In germline, CDR1 is KGHDR, CDR2 SFDVKD. V shed 6 bases, J shed 5 bases, and the junction held 5 bases outside the gene matches. The CDR3 here is CATSLAGARETQYF. DNA of the CDR3: TGTGCCACCAGTCTAGCGGGAGCCCGGGAGACCCAGTACTTC.

This chain connects TRBV28 to TRBJ2-7; 7 bases match TRBD1. The germline gives CDR1 MDHEN, CDR2 SYDVKM. J lost 7 bases, V lost 0 bases, and 6 bases had no gene match. CDR3 length: 14 residues. This CDR3 reads CASSLWWDSGEQYF. The CDR3 DNA is TGTGCCAGCAGTTTATGGTGGGACAGTGGGGAGCAGTACTTC.

The chain carries TRBV7-9 and TRBJ2-2; 11 positions agree with TRBD1. Per germline, CDR1 SEHNR and CDR2 FQNEAQ (reference sequence). This CDR3 has 14 residues. J gave up 5 bases and V 10 bases, and 6 bases lay outside the gene matches. The CDR3 spells CAMADRGRTGELFF. In DNA, the CDR3 is TGTGCCATGGCGGACAGGGGGCGGACCGGGGAGCTGTTTTTT.

This chain connects TRBV11-2 to TRBJ2-7; possibly TRBD2 for D (6 bases). The CDR3 is 14 residues long. The germline V and J ends were trimmed by 1 base and 7 bases, with 14 bases remaining between them. Germline V gene sequence: CDR1 SGHAT, CDR2 FQNNGV. CDR3 sequence (DNA): TGTGCCAGCAGCTTAGTACTAGCAGACTGGGAGCAGTACTTC. Its protein product is CASSLVLADWEQYF.

The J gene is TRBJ2-7, the V gene TRBV12-3 or TRBV12-4, with 9 bases identical to TRBD1. J gave up 9 bases and V 6 bases, and 9 bases lay outside the gene matches. This CDR3 is 13 amino acids long. The CDR3 coding sequence is TGTGCCAGCAGCCGGGACAGGGATCGAGGGCAGTACTTC. Encoded protein: CASSRDRDRGQYF.

V and J are TRBV7-3 and TRBJ2-3; TRBD1 is a possible D gene (6 bases). Per germline, CDR1 SGHTA and CDR2 FQGTGA. The V end lost 3 bases, the J end lost 2 bases, and 9 bases lay between the germline ends. The CDR3 is 14 amino acids. As DNA, the CDR3 is TGTGCCAGCAGCTTCAGGGGATCCACAGATACGCAGTATTTT. This gives the protein CASSFRGSTDTQYF.

With regard to this clone: This same CDR3 is encoded by further DNA sequences in the sample. The CDR3: CASSFSGNTEAFF. Here the CDR3 DNA reads TGTGCCAGCAGCTTTTCAGGGAACACTGAAGCTTTCTTT. The chain combines TRBV7-3 with TRBJ1-1; D ambiguous. V lost 3 bases, J lost 1 base, and 6 bases lay in between. The CDR3 has 13 amino acids. In germline, CDR1 is SGHTA, CDR2 FQGTGA. The full variable domain, its missing parts supplied by reference TRBV7-3 and TRBJ1-1, is GAGVSQTPSNKVTEKGKYVELRCDPISGHTALYWYRQSLGQGPEFLIYFQGTGAADDSGLPNDRFFAVRPEGSVSTLKIQRTERGDSAVYLCASSFSGNTEAFFGQGTRLTVV.

The chain uses TRBV4-1 and TRBJ2-1, with 8 bases that match TRBD1. Germline-derived CDR1 and CDR2 are MGHRA and YSYEKL. J gave up 4 bases and V 0 bases, and 5 bases lay outside the gene matches. This CDR3 is built from 16 residues. The CDR3 DNA is TGCGCCAGCAGCCAAGATCGGCAGGGGGCGTACAATGAGCAGTTCTTC. It encodes CASSQDRQGAYNEQFF.

The J gene is TRBJ1-2, the V gene TRBV7-8; TRBD1 might be the D (5 bases). CDR3 length equals 14 residues. Germline V gives CDR1 SGHVS, CDR2 FQNEAQ. V dropped 1 base and J dropped 5 bases, with 11 bases sitting between them. DNA for the CDR3: TGTGCCAGCAGCTTAGGAACAGGAACTTATGGCTACACCTTC. Residues: CASSLGTGTYGYTF.